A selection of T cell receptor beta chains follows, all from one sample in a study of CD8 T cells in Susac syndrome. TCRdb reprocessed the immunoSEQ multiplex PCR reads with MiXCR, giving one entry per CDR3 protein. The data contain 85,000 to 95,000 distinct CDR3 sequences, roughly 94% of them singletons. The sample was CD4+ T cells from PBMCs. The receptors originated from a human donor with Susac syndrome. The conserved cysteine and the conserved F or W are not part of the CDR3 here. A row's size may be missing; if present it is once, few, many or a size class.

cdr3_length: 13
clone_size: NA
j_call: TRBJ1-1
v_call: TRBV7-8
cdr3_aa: ASSLAGSGGPEAF

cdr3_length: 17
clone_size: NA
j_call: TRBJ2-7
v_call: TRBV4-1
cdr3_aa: ASSQVFTTQGRASYEQY

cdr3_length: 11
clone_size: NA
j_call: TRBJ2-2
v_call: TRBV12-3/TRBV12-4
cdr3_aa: ASSITRPGELF

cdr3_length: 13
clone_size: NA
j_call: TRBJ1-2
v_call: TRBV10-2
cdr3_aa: ASSESGQGNYGYT

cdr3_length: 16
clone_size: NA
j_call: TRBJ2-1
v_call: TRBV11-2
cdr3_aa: ASSLVALRAGVYNEQF

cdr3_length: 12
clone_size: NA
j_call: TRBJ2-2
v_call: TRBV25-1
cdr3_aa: ASRGFGGTGELF

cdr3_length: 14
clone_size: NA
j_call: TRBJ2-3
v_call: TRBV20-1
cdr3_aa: SASALERLVADTQY

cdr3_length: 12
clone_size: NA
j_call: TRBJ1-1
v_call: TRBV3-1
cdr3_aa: ASSPPTLNTEAF

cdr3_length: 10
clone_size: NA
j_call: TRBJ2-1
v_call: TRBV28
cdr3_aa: ASSLGRNKEF

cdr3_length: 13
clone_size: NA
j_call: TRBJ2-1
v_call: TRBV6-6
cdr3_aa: ASEASGEVKVEQF

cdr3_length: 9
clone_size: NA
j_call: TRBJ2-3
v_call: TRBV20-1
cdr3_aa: SARDRNTQY

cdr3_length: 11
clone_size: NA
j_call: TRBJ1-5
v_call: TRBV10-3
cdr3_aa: ATCRQGDQPQH

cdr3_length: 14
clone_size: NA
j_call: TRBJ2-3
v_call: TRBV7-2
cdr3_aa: ASSTGERGSTDTQY

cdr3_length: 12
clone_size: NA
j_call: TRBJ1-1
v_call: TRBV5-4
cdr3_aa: ASSPSDWDTEAF

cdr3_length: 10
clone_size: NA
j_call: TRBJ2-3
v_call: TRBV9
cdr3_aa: ASRATGLKQY

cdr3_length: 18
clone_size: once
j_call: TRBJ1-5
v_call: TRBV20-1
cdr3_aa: SASSLDRGDYRYSNQPQH